What follows describes a single T cell receptor beta chain. The germline gene is not matched at one end of the junction; a read error may be the cause. The assay was immunoSEQ multiplex PCR, and TCRdb's table has in-frame clones only and misses some. The data hold about 92,000 clones, with around 80% observed a single time. The CDR3 runs to 13 residues. From germline, CDR1 is MGHRA and CDR2 YSYEKL. These data come from a study of control samples from healthy donors and cancer patients. The TCR originated in a woman aged 60-75 years in good health. The sample taken for sequencing was blood. The chain joins TRBV4-1 to TRBJ2-7; D is perhaps TRBD1 (7 bases). CDR3 protein: CASSQAGGQMTNF. For the CDR3, the DNA is TGCGCCAGCAGCCAAGCCGGGGGACAGATGACCAACTTC.